The following is a T cell receptor beta chain sequence with its context. The data stem from a study of blood T cells in healthy people across ages. The wider study: About one barcoded beta molecule was captured per two T cells (by template switching).

A J-beta primer mix and a sample-barcoded 5' primer were used in a second PCR of about 7 to 12 cycles. TCRdb reprocessed the 5' RACE reads via MiXCR and lists one record per CDR3 protein. Seen here are more than 750,000 distinct CDR3 sequences, around 29% observed once, and the top ten hold roughly 10%. The CDR3 consists of 15 residues. The germline CDR1 and CDR2 sequences are SGHAT and FQNNGV. The V and J ends lost 2 bases and 4 bases, in that order; junction bases with no gene match: 3. Every sample yielded at least 6.5 million isolated PBMCs. These same records also appear under a second study, on T cells of mothers and their children. Per that study: RNA extracted was entirely used for cDNA synthesis, about 1.4 ug per 15 ul.

This sequence joins TRBV11-2 and TRBJ1-1; TRBD1 aligns across 11 bases. This clonotype originated in a woman aged 40 to 50 in good health. Sequences were obtained from blood. CDR3: CASSLLGTGGTEAFF. CDR3 sequence (DNA): TGTGCCAGCAGCTTATTGGGGACAGGGGGCACTGAAGCTTTCTTT.